These 18 T cell receptor beta chains came from one sample sequenced in a study of cytomegalovirus exposure and HLA in healthy donors. The PCR used 60 Vbeta and 13 Jbeta primers. The method was immunoSEQ multiplex PCR; TCRdb's version includes in-frame clones alone and lacks a portion of them. This table has approximately 110,000 clones, around 78% appearing once. Sequences were obtained from PBMCs. The receptors derive from a man aged 35 to 55 in good health and CMV-seronegative.

V usage is TRBV7-2 and J usage is TRBJ1-1; TRBD1 might be the D (5 bases). Germline V CDR1 and CDR2: SGHTA, FQGNSA. The V end lost 2 bases, the J end lost 2 bases, and 6 bases lay between the germline ends. The CDR3 has 13 amino acids. Here the CDR3 reads CASSLQGNTEAFF. The CDR3 coding sequence is TGTGCCAGCAGCTTACAGGGAAACACTGAAGCTTTCTTT.

The chain combines TRBV5-4 with TRBJ2-1; D might be TRBD1 (6 bases). This CDR3 comprises 15 residues. The V end was cut by 6 bases, the J end by 10 bases, with 23 bases between. Germline V lookup: CDR1 SGHNT, CDR2 YYREEE (reference sequence). The CDR3 DNA sequence: TGTGCCAGCACCTCAGGGGCGCGGGTATTCGGGGAGCAGTTCTTC. Translated, it gives CASTSGARVFGEQFF.

This rearrangement joins TRBV6-6 to TRBJ1-5; D might be TRBD1 (6 bases). CDR1 is MNHNY, CDR2 SVGAGI, per germline (reference sequence). This CDR3 has 12 amino acids. V was trimmed by 6 bases and J by 13 bases, leaving 16 bases between them. The CDR3, as DNA: TGTGCCAGCAGCCCGACAGGTCTAAGTCAGCATTTT. Its translation is CASSPTGLSQHF.

J is TRBJ2-2 and V is TRBV19; TRBD1 agrees at 7 bases. J gave up 5 bases and V 3 bases, and 6 bases lay outside the gene matches. Per the germline V gene, CDR1 is LNHDA and CDR2 is SQIVND (reference sequence). This CDR3 comprises 15 residues. CDR3 sequence reads: CASSIGYRGTGELFF. The CDR3 DNA is TGTGCCAGTAGTATTGGGTACAGGGGAACCGGGGAGCTGTTTTTT.

CDR3 loop: CASSQATGVGAFF. CDR3 coding DNA: TGCGCCAGCAGCCAGGCTACAGGGGTGGGGGCTTTCTTT. The chain couples TRBV4-1 to TRBJ1-1; 7 nucleotides agree with TRBD1. The CDR3 has 13 residues. Looked up from germline, CDR1 is MGHRA and CDR2 is YSYEKL. V lost 3 bases and J lost 11; bases outside the gene matches: 9.

As DNA, the CDR3 is TGTGCCAGCAGTTTAACAGGGGGCCTAGGTCCCAATCAGCCCCAGCATTTT. Protein: CASSLTGGLGPNQPQHF. The chain couples TRBV28 to TRBJ1-5; 9 nucleotides agree with TRBD1. CDR1 and CDR2 from the germline V gene are MDHEN and SYDVKM. V was clipped by 2 bases and J by 3 bases; unmatched bases: 8. The CDR3 consists of 17 residues.

The V gene is TRBV14, the J gene TRBJ2-7, with 7 bases aligning to TRBD1. The CDR3 totals 14 residues. Germline V lookup: CDR1 SGHDN, CDR2 FVKESK. The trim removed 4 bases at V and 3 bases at J, leaving 6 bases unmatched. The CDR3 nucleotides are TGTGCCAGCAGCCCCTACAGGACAGGCTACGAGCAGTACTTC. It translates to CASSPYRTGYEQYF.

The chain combines TRBV6-6 with TRBJ1-1, with unresolved D. This CDR3 has 13 residues. V was shortened by 6 bases and J by 5 bases, with 13 bases between the two germline ends. CDR1 and CDR2 from the germline V gene are MNHNY and SVGAGI (reference sequence). This CDR3 is CASSTGKATEAFF. The CDR3 bases are TGTGCCAGCAGCACGGGGAAGGCGACTGAAGCTTTCTTT.

J is TRBJ2-7 and V is TRBV5-6, with 9 bases matching TRBD1. J was trimmed by 0 bases and V by 4 bases; bases with no gene match: 5. Germline V lookup: CDR1 SGHDT, CDR2 YYEEEE. The CDR3 consists of 15 residues. The CDR3 DNA is TGTGCCAGCAGCGTTGGGACAGGGAGCTCCTACGAGCAGTACTTC. It is translated as CASSVGTGSSYEQYF. Complete variable domain (other parts from reference TRBV5-6 and TRBJ2-7): DAGVTQSPTHLIKTRGQQVTLRCSPKSGHDTVSWYQQALGQGPQFIFQYYEEEERQRGNFPDRFSGHQFPNYSSELNVNALLLGDSALYLCASSVGTGSSYEQYFGPGTRLTVT.

This chain links TRBV7-6 with TRBJ1-1, with TRBD1 as a possible D gene (5 bases). Germline CDR1 reads SGHVS; CDR2 reads FNYEAQ. The CDR3 extends over 15 amino acids. The V and J ends lost 0 bases and 0 bases respectively, with 8 bases between them. This chain's CDR3 is CASSLAGELNTEAFF. The CDR3, as DNA: TGTGCCAGCAGCTTAGCAGGGGAACTGAACACTGAAGCTTTCTTT.

The CDR3 DNA follows: TGTGCCAGCATCCGGGGACAGGGCTATAACGCTGAAGCTTTCTTT. The encoded protein is CASIRGQGYNAEAFF. This chain joins TRBV6-6 and TRBJ1-1; 9 bases are shared with TRBD1. CDR1 and CDR2 from the germline V gene are MNHNY and SVGAGI (reference sequence). The CDR3 spans 15 residues. V was pared by 7 bases and J by 6 bases, with 12 bases of the junction left unmatched.

The chain joins TRBV25-1 to TRBJ1-2, with TRBD1 as a possible D gene (6 bases). Germline values: CDR1 MGHDK, CDR2 SYGVNS. The CDR3 has 15 amino acids. The V and J ends lost 8 bases and 8 bases respectively, with 24 bases between them. The chain's CDR3 is CASQLGGHDLGGYTF. The CDR3 bases are TGTGCCAGCCAACTAGGGGGACACGACCTTGGCGGCTACACCTTC.

This chain joins TRBV19 and TRBJ2-1; 8 bases match TRBD1. The CDR3 is 16 amino acids. J gave up 0 bases and V 8 bases, and 9 bases lay outside the gene matches. Germline V gene data show CDR1 as LNHDA and CDR2 as SQIVND (reference sequence). CDR3 in DNA: TGTGCCAGTGATGGCAGGGGGCCGAGCTCCTACAATGAGCAGTTCTTC. It codes for CASDGRGPSSYNEQFF.

V usage is TRBV15 and J usage is TRBJ2-5, with D perhaps TRBD2 (5 bases). The V and J ends lost 3 bases and 2 bases respectively, with 10 bases between them. The CDR3 covers 14 residues. The germline gives CDR1 LNHNV, CDR2 YYDKDF (reference sequence). CDR3 bases: TGTGCCACCAGCAGTACAGCGGTGCAAGAGACCCAGTACTTC. Translated, it gives CATSSTAVQETQYF.

The chain joins TRBV5-1 to TRBJ1-3; D is perhaps TRBD1 (6 bases). The CDR3 has 14 residues. CDR1 and CDR2 (germline): SGHRS, YFSETQ. Trimming removed 4 bases from V and 0 bases from J, with 8 bases in between. For the CDR3, the DNA is TGCGCCAGCAGCGGGGGCAGCTCTGGAAACACCATATATTTT. This sequence encodes CASSGGSSGNTIYF. Full variable domain (missing parts from reference TRBV5-1 and TRBJ1-3): KAGVTQTPRYLIKTRGQQVTLSCSPISGHRSVSWYQQTPGQGLQFLFEYFSETQRNKGNFPGRFSGRQFSNSRSEMNVSTLELGDSALYLCASSGGSSGNTIYFGEGSWLTVV.

The chain employs TRBV2 and TRBJ1-5; D call uncertain. Germline-derived CDR1 and CDR2 are SNHLY and FYNNEI. Trimming stripped 3 bases from V and 6 bases from J, with 15 bases between. CDR3 size: 15 residues. The CDR3 here is CASSEKVQVTQPQHF. The CDR3 DNA is TGTGCCAGCAGTGAGAAAGTTCAGGTTACTCAGCCCCAGCATTTT.

The V gene is TRBV4-1, the J gene TRBJ1-4; a weak D match, TRBD1 (5 bases). Germline assignment: CDR1 MGHRA and CDR2 YSYEKL. The CDR3 spans 14 residues. Trimming removed 1 base at V and 8 bases at J, with 11 bases between. The CDR3 loop reads CASSQGNSGEKLFF. The CDR3 nucleotides read TGCGCCAGCAGCCAAGGGAACTCAGGGGAAAAACTGTTTTTT.

V gene TRBV9 combines with J gene TRBJ1-6; D might be TRBD1 (5 bases). Germline CDR1 SGDLS, CDR2 YYNGEE. The CDR3 length is 16 residues. With 2 bases removed from V and 8 bases from J, the gap between germline ends came to 17 bases. The CDR3 here is CASSVGGSLNDSPLHF. The CDR3 region has the DNA TGTGCCAGCAGCGTGGGGGGATCTTTAAACGATTCACCCCTCCACTTT.